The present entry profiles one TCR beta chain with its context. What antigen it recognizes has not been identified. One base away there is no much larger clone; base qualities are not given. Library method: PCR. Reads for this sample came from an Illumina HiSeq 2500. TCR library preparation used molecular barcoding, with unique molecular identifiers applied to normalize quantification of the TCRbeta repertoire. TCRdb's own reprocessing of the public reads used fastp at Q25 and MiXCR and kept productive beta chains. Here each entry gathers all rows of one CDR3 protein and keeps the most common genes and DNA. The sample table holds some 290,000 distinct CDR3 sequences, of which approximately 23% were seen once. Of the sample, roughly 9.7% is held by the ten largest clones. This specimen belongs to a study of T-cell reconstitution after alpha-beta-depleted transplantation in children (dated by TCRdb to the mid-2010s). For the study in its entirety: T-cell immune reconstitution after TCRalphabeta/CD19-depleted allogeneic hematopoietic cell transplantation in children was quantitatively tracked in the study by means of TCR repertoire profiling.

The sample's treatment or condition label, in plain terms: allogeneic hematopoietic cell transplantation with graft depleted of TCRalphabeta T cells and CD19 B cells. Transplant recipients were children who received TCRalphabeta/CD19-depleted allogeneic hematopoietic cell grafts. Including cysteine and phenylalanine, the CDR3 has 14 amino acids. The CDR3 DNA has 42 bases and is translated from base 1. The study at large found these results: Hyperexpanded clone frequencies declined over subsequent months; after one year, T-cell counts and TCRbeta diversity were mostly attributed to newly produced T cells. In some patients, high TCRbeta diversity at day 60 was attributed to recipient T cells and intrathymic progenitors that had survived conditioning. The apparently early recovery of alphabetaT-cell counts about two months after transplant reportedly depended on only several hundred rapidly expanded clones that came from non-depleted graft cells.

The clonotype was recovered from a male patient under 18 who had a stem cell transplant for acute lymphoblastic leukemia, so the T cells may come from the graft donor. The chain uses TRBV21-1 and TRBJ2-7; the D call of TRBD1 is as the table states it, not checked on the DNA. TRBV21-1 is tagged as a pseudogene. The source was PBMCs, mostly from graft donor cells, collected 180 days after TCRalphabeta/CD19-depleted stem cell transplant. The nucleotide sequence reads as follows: TGTGCCGGGTGGGACCGGGACGGTTCCTACGAGCAGTACTTC. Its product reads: CAGWDRDGSYEQYF.